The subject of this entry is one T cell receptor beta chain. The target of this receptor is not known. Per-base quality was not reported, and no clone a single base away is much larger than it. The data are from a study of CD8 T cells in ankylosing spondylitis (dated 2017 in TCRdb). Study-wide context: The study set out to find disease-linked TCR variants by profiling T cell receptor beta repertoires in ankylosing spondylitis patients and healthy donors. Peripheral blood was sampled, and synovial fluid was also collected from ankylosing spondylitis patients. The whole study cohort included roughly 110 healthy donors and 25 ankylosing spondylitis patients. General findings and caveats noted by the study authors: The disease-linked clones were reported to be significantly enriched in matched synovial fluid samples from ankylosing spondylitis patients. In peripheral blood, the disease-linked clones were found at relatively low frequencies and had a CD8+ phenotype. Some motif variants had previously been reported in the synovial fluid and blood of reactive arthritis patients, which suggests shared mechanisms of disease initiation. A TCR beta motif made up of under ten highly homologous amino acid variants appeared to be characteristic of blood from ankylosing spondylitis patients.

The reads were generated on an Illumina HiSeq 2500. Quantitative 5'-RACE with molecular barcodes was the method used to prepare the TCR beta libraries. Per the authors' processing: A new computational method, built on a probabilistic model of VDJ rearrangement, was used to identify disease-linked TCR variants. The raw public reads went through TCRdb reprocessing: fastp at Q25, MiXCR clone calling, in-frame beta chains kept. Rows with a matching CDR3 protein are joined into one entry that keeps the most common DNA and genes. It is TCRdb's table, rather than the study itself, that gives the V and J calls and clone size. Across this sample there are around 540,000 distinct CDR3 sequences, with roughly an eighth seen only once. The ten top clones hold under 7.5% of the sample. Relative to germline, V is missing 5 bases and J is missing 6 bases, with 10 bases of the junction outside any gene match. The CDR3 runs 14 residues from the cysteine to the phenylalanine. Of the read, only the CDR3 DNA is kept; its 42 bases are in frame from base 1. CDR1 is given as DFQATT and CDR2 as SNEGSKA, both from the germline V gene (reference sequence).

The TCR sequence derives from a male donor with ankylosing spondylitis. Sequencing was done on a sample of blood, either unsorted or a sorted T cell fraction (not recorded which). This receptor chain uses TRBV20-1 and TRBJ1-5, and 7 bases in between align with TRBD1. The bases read TGCAGTGCTCGTACAGGGGAGAGGGTTCAGCCCCAGCATTTT. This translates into CSARTGERVQPQHF.